The clone carrying this T cell receptor beta chain was recorded many times. The antigen is undetermined. This record comes from a study of human T cells and chemical hapten exposure. Study context: TCR yields per sample varied mostly from small pooled library volume differences.

Time point given: healthy volunteer bleed at 2 weeks. The template was total RNA from unfractionated whole blood. The CDR3 loop spans 15 amino acids. The V segment lost 0 bases and the J segment 1 base; nucleotides outside the gene matches: 0. Germline V lookup: CDR1 MNHNS, CDR2 SASEGT. It was the library that attached unique molecular identifiers to individual cDNA molecules. Authors' analysis steps: Between roughly 20,000 and 690,600 TCRs appeared in each sample, and the median stood at 95,638. TCRdb reprocessed the RACE reads via MiXCR and lists one record per CDR3 protein. TCRdb assigned the V and J calls; the authors' analysis was not used. Of tens of thousands of distinct CDR3 sequences in the sample, roughly 8.5% are singletons; the top ten hold 2.5% to 3%. General study results and limits: TCRs at high frequency, those above 1 in 1000, did not change with DPC sensitization.

The sample comprised whole blood. V usage is TRBV6-1 and J usage is TRBJ2-5, with 9 bases identical to TRBD2. The receptor comes from a female donor in good health. Some clones in this sample may be carry-over from other donors' samples. CDR3 in amino acids: CASSEASGSQETQYF. In DNA, the CDR3 is TGTGCCAGCAGTGAAGCTAGCGGGAGCCAAGAGACCCAGTACTTC.